The clone carrying this T cell receptor beta chain came up a few times. What it binds is unknown. These data come from a study of shared clonotypes between healthy human individuals. Authors' data handling: ImmunoSEQ junction-only sequences lacked quality scores, so their filtering differed. The method was immunoSEQ multiplex PCR; TCRdb's version includes in-frame clones alone and lacks a portion of them. The V and J calls and clone size were taken over from that table, and D and trimming were inferred from the DNA. The table records about 660,000 clones, approximately 74% of them present only once. Study-wide points: An expected dependence of interdonor clonotype sharing on sequencing depth was noted. Naive subsets generally had larger estimated richness than memory subsets.

Looked up from germline, CDR1 is MGHDK and CDR2 is SYGVNS. The CDR3 totals 13 residues. Trimming left V 7 bases short and J 8 bases short, with 17 bases between. Material: memory CD4+ T cells sorted from blood. The subset here: CD45RA-negative fraction. This clonotype was sampled from a woman under 40 in good health. The chain carries TRBV25-1 and TRBJ1-2, with a weak D call TRBD1 (6 bases). The CDR3 here is CASTRPGAKGYTF. CDR3 coding DNA: TGTGCCAGCACCCGCCCGGGGGCAAAAGGCTACACCTTC.